Below are 16 T cell receptor beta chains sequenced from a single sample in a study of T cells in Graves' hyperthyroidism and ophthalmopathy. Researchers amplified the TCR beta CDR3 regions from RNA transcripts. First-round RT-PCR of the TCR CDR3 relied on the HTBI primer set. Via MiXCR, TCRdb re-called the multiplex PCR reads, giving one row per CDR3 protein. The profile covers nearly 600,000 distinct CDR3 sequences, with approximately 15% appearing a single time and more than 6% taken by the ten largest. Sequences were obtained from blood. These receptors were taken from a woman in her late teens or twenties with Graves' ophthalmopathy.

This clonotype was found a few times. The chain is built from TRBV19 and TRBJ2-5; D is undetermined. Germline CDR1 LNHDA, CDR2 SQIVND (reference sequence). This CDR3 has 12 amino acids. The germline V and J ends were trimmed by 5 bases and 4 bases, with 8 bases remaining between them. The CDR3: CASSETPETQYF. The CDR3 DNA follows: TGTGCCAGTAGTGAGACCCCAGAGACCCAGTACTTC.

The CDR3 reads CASSRDREAGELFF. CDR3 DNA sequence: TGTGCCAGCTCACGGGACAGGGAAGCCGGGGAGCTGTTTTTT. The chain recombines TRBV18 with TRBJ2-2, with TRBD1 identical over 9 bases. The ends lost 4 bases at V and 6 bases at J; junction bases unmatched: 3. Germline V gene sequence: CDR1 KGHSH, CDR2 LQKENI. This CDR3 spans 14 amino acids.

The genes are TRBV6-2 or TRBV6-3 and TRBJ1-2; perhaps TRBD1 as D (6 bases). CDR1 and CDR2 from the germline V gene are MNHEY and SVGEGT. Trimming took 6 bases from V and 0 from J, leaving 20 bases between them. This CDR3 contains 17 residues. In DNA, the CDR3 is TGTGCCAGCAGGATACGGGACAAACCCTTAGCTAACTATGGCTACACCTTC. Its protein is CASRIRDKPLANYGYTF.

There are a few counts of this clonotype. The genes are TRBV9 and TRBJ2-2, with 9 bases identical to TRBD1. The CDR3 covers 15 residues. J gave up 4 bases and V 3 bases, and 4 bases lay outside the gene matches. Per germline, CDR1 SGDLS and CDR2 YYNGEE. The CDR3, as DNA: TGTGCCAGCAGCGCCTGGACAGGGGCCACCGGGGAGCTGTTTTTT. Translating gives CASSAWTGATGELFF.

This chain uses TRBV10-3 with TRBJ2-3; 7 bases fit TRBD2. Germline V gene sequence: CDR1 ENHRY, CDR2 SYGVKD. The V and J ends lost 7 bases and 6 bases, in that order; junction bases with no gene match: 25. This CDR3 is built from 19 residues. CDR3 region: CAIITPQLGGGRAVDTQYF. DNA for the CDR3: TGTGCCATCATAACTCCCCAACTTGGTGGGGGGAGGGCCGTCGATACGCAGTATTTT.

J is TRBJ1-2 and V is TRBV2; TRBD1 aligns across 8 bases. From germline, CDR1 is SNHLY and CDR2 FYNNEI. V shed 1 base and J 4 bases; nucleotides not matched to a gene: 2. This CDR3 contains 14 residues. The CDR3 DNA follows: TGTGCCAGCAGTGAAGGGGACAGGACCTATGGCTACACCTTC. Translation gives CASSEGDRTYGYTF.

This clonotype was observed at least ten times. The V gene is TRBV7-8, the J gene TRBJ2-7, with D uncertain. Germline V gene sequence: CDR1 SGHVS, CDR2 FQNEAQ. The CDR3 covers 19 residues. V lost 0 bases and J lost 0, with 21 bases in between. CDR3 DNA sequence: TGTGCCAGCAGCTTAGCGGTGGGTGAGTTTACCGTTCACTCCTACGAGCAGTACTTC. As protein: CASSLAVGEFTVHSYEQYF.

This clonotype was observed many times. The chain joins TRBV28 to TRBJ1-5; 7 nucleotides align to TRBD1. Germline CDR1 MDHEN, CDR2 SYDVKM. V gave up 10 bases and J gave up 0 bases; unmatched junction bases: 12. This CDR3 is 16 amino acids long. DNA of the CDR3: TGTGCCACTCAAGGGGGCGGAGGGTATAGCAATCAGCCCCAGCATTTT. This codes for CATQGGGGYSNQPQHF.

This clonotype occurred a few times. V is TRBV4-1 and J is TRBJ1-4, with unresolved D. V lost 2 bases to trimming and J lost 4 bases, with 8 bases between them. CDR3 length: 14 residues. In germline, CDR1 is MGHRA, CDR2 YSYEKL. The CDR3 loop reads CASSQPHHNEKLFF. The CDR3 bases are TGCGCCAGCAGCCAACCCCATCATAATGAAAAACTGTTTTTT.

Many counts were recorded for this clonotype. The rearrangement joins TRBV19 to TRBJ1-1; D gene uncertain. Trimming shortened V by 6 bases and J by 1 base, and 9 bases separated the two germline ends. Germline lookup yields CDR1 LNHDA and CDR2 SQIVND (reference sequence). This CDR3 contains 13 residues. Written as DNA, the CDR3 is TGTGCCAGTAGCTGGGTCACGAACACTGAAGCTTTCTTT. Amino acids: CASSWVTNTEAFF.

This clonotype was picked up many times. The gene calls are TRBV7-9 and TRBJ2-5; weak D call: TRBD2 (6 bases). The V end lost 4 bases, the J end lost 0 bases, and 12 bases lay between the germline ends. The CDR3 covers 15 residues. Germline loops: CDR1 SEHNR, CDR2 FQNEAQ (reference sequence). CDR3 residues: CASSSNRDYQETQYF. For the CDR3, the DNA is TGTGCCAGCAGCTCCAATCGGGACTACCAAGAGACCCAGTACTTC.

Note on this clonotype: A much larger clonotype is one base distant, so this may be a read error. The chain employs TRBV10-3 and TRBJ2-1; D uncertain. V lost 4 bases, J lost 0 bases, and 13 bases lay in between. This CDR3 is 16 amino acids long. Germline V gene lookup returns CDR1 ENHRY and CDR2 SYGVKD. In DNA, the CDR3 is TGTGCCATCAGTGCGGCCGACTTAAGCTCCTACAATGAGCAGTTCTTC. It encodes CAISAADLSSYNEQFF.

This clonotype has a count of ten or more. The chain couples TRBV27 to TRBJ1-1; D not certain. The CDR3 spans 14 residues. V was cut by 0 bases and J by 5 bases, with 10 bases left in between. CDR1 and CDR2 from the germline V gene are MNHEY and SMNVEV (reference sequence). The CDR3 DNA reads TGTGCCAGCAGTTTATCTGGGGTTTGGACTGAAGCTTTCTTT. Its translation: CASSLSGVWTEAFF.

This clonotype appeared many times. The chain recombines TRBV12-3 or TRBV12-4 with TRBJ2-7; 8 bases agree with TRBD2. The CDR3 spans 16 residues. Losses at the gene ends were 4 bases for V and 3 bases for J; bases not matched to a gene: 11. The CDR3 loop is CASSWNLASGSYEQYF. DNA of the CDR3: TGTGCCAGCAGTTGGAACCTAGCGAGCGGGAGCTACGAGCAGTACTTC.

As regards this clonotype: Just one base apart from a much larger clone, this may be a read error. The V call is TRBV28, the J call TRBJ2-7; D may be TRBD2 (5 bases). The CDR3 is made up of 11 amino acids. Germline assignment: CDR1 MDHEN and CDR2 SYDVKM. Deletions cut 8 bases from V and 6 bases from J, with 11 bases between. The CDR3 DNA sequence: TGTGCCAGCGGTACGGACTTCGAGCAGTACTTC. The encoded protein is CASGTDFEQYF.

The V and J genes are TRBV20-1 and TRBJ2-2, with a tentative D call TRBD2 (5 bases). The germline CDR1 and CDR2 sequences are DFQATT and SNEGSKA (reference sequence). The CDR3 totals 13 residues. With 5 bases removed from V and 0 bases from J, the gap between germline ends came to 7 bases. CDR3 amino acids: CSAATTNTGELFF. In DNA form, the CDR3 reads TGCAGTGCTGCGACTACGAACACCGGGGAGCTGTTTTTT.